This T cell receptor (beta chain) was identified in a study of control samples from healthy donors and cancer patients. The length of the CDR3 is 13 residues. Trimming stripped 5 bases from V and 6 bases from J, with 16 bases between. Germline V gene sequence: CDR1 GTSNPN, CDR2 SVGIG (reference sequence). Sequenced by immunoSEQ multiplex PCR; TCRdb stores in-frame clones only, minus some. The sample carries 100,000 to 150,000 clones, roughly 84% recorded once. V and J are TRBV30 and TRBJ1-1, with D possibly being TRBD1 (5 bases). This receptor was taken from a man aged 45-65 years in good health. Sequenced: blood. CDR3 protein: CAWFGGNTAEAFF. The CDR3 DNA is TGTGCCTGGTTCGGGGGGAATACGGCTGAAGCTTTCTTT.